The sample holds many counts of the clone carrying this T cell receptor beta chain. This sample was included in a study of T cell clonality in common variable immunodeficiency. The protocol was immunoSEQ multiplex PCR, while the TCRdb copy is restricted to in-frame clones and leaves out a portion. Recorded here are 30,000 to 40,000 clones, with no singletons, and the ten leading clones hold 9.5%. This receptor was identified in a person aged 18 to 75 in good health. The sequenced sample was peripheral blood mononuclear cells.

CDR3 DNA (partial): TGTGCCTGGAGTGACAGGGGGAGAAACACCGGGGAG. Its translation is CAWSDRGRNTGE. The CDR3 in full is CAWSDRGRNTGELFF. This chain joins TRBV30 and TRBJ2-2; the match to TRBD1 covers 8 bases. Sequencing ends 3 residues short of the CDR3 end; the germline J gene provides the rest. This CDR3 has 15 amino acids. The V gene end was trimmed by 1 base and the J gene end by 2 bases; junction bases not matched to a gene: 3. Germline CDR1 GTSNPN, CDR2 SVGIG (reference sequence).